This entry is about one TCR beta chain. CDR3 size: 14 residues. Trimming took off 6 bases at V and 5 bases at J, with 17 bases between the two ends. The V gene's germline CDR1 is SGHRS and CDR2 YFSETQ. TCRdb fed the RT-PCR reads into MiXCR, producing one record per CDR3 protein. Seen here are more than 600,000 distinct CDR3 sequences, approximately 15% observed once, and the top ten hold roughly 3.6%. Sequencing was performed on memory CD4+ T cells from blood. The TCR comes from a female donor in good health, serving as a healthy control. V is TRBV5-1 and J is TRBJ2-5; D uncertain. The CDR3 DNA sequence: TGCGCCAGCACTTCGACACAAACTTGGGAGACCCAGTACTTC. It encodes CASTSTQTWETQYF.